The 29 T cell receptor beta chains presented below share a single source sample, sequenced in a study of blood T cell repertoires in COVID-19. Produced via immunoSEQ multiplex PCR; TCRdb's table is partial and in-frame only. The data show around 30,000 clones, around nine tenths seen once. The sequencing input was peripheral blood. The receptors originated from a human donor in a cohort sampled during active COVID-19. The donor label of this sample is uncertain.

V usage is TRBV7-3 and J usage is TRBJ2-1; the match to TRBD1 covers 12 bases. The CDR3 covers 14 residues. Losses at the gene ends were 5 bases for V and 10 bases for J; bases not matched to a gene: 6. Germline V gives CDR1 SGHTA, CDR2 FQGTGA. The CDR3 is CASSPGTGGQEQFF. The CDR3 coding sequence is TGTGCCAGCAGCCCCGGGACAGGGGGCCAGGAGCAGTTCTTC.

This chain links TRBV5-1 with TRBJ2-3; 10 bases agree with TRBD1. V shed 4 bases, J shed 6 bases, and the junction held 8 bases outside the gene matches. This CDR3 is 15 amino acids long. Germline loops: CDR1 SGHRS, CDR2 YFSETQ. The CDR3 region is CASSPPGQGSDTQYF. As DNA, the CDR3 is TGCGCCAGCAGCCCACCGGGACAGGGGTCGGATACGCAGTATTTT. The whole variable domain, remainder taken from reference TRBV5-1 and TRBJ2-3, is KAGVTQTPRYLIKTRGQQVTLSCSPISGHRSVSWYQQTPGQGLQFLFEYFSETQRNKGNFPGRFSGRQFSNSRSEMNVSTLELGDSALYLCASSPPGQGSDTQYFGPGTRLTVL.

This rearrangement joins TRBV21-1 to TRBJ1-2; the table's D call, TRBD1, has no DNA check behind it. TRBV21-1 is a pseudogene locus. The CDR3 is made up of 14 amino acids. This chain's CDR3 is CASKGTGPNYGYTF. CDR3 nucleotide sequence: TGTGCCAGCAAGGGGACAGGACCAAACTATGGCTACACCTTC.

The chain links TRBV5-6 to TRBJ1-5; D not resolved. The CDR3 consists of 19 residues. The V gene's germline CDR1 is SGHDT and CDR2 YYEEEE. Deletions cut 4 bases from V and 0 bases from J, with 23 bases between. CDR3 residues: CASSHHRIDKPYSNQPQHF. For the CDR3, the DNA is TGTGCCAGCAGCCACCATCGCATCGACAAACCCTATAGCAATCAGCCCCAGCATTTT.

CDR3 coding DNA: TGTGCCAGCAAGGGGACTAGCGGGCCCCCCTACGAGCAGTACTTC. It is translated as CASKGTSGPPYEQYF. The genes are TRBV7-8 and TRBJ2-7; 12 nucleotides align to TRBD2. CDR1 is SGHVS and CDR2 is FQNEAQ in the germline V gene. Losses at the gene ends were 7 bases for V and 2 bases for J; bases not matched to a gene: 6. The CDR3 totals 15 residues.

J is TRBJ1-4 and V is TRBV4-1; TRBD1 agrees at 7 bases. V gave up 4 bases and J gave up 8 bases; unmatched junction bases: 7. Per the germline V gene, CDR1 is MGHRA and CDR2 is YSYEKL. The CDR3 loop spans 14 amino acids. CDR3 residues: CASSPTGTEEKLFF. In DNA form, the CDR3 reads TGCGCCAGCAGCCCAACCGGGACAGAAGAAAAACTGTTTTTT.

The rearrangement joins TRBV6-5 to TRBJ2-7; TRBD1 might be the D (5 bases). The CDR3 totals 13 residues. Germline CDR1 and CDR2: MNHEY and SVGAGI. V was trimmed by 1 base and J by 7 bases, leaving 11 bases between them. CDR3 protein: CASSYFPREEQYF. CDR3 DNA sequence: TGTGCCAGCAGTTACTTCCCCAGGGAAGAGCAGTACTTC.

This clone was seen a handful of times. This rearrangement joins TRBV5-4 to TRBJ1-2, with 7 bases that match TRBD1. The length of the CDR3 is 15 residues. The V segment lost 0 bases and the J segment 1 base; nucleotides outside the gene matches: 3. Germline V gene lookup returns CDR1 SGHNT and CDR2 YYREEE (reference sequence). The CDR3 DNA is TGTGCCAGCAGCTTGGGGACAGGCGTTAACTATGGCTACACCTTC. Translating gives CASSLGTGVNYGYTF. Variable domain in full (rest from reference TRBV5-4 and TRBJ1-2): ETGVTQSPTHLIKTRGQQVTLRCSSQSGHNTVSWYQQALGQGPQFIFQYYREEENGRGNFPPRFSGLQFPNYSSELNVNALELDDSALYLCASSLGTGVNYGYTFGSGTRLTVV.

V and J are TRBV28 and TRBJ1-3; possible D gene TRBD1, 6 bases. The V end was cut by 6 bases, the J end by 7 bases, with 13 bases between. From germline, CDR1 is MDHEN and CDR2 SYDVKM. This CDR3 is built from 13 residues. CDR3 residues: CASSRDMANTIYF. The DNA of the CDR3 is TGTGCCAGCAGCCGGGACATGGCGAACACCATATATTTT. The full variable domain, with the rest looked up from reference TRBV28 and TRBJ1-3, is DVKVTQSSRYLVKRTGEKVFLECVQDMDHENMFWYRQDPGLGLRLIYFSYDVKMKEKGDIPEGYSVSREKKERFSLILESASTNQTSMYLCASSRDMANTIYFGEGSWLTVV.

The chain recombines TRBV5-1 with TRBJ2-2; D perhaps matches TRBD1 (5 bases). V was pared by 1 base and J by 4 bases, with 17 bases between. Germline V gives CDR1 SGHRS, CDR2 YFSETQ. This CDR3 comprises 17 residues. CDR3 DNA: TGCGCCAGCAGCTTGTTTGCCCTTCAGGGATCCACCGGGGAGCTGTTTTTT. This translates into CASSLFALQGSTGELFF.

This rearrangement joins TRBV7-2 to TRBJ2-5; 9 bases are a match to TRBD2. CDR3 length: 15 residues. V shed 1 base, J shed 4 bases, and the junction held 4 bases outside the gene matches. Germline-derived CDR1 and CDR2 are SGHTA and FQGNSA. The CDR3 here is CASSLGGLAAETQYF. The CDR3 coding sequence is TGTGCCAGCAGCTTAGGGGGACTAGCCGCAGAGACCCAGTACTTC.

The V and J genes are TRBV5-6 and TRBJ2-1; 8 bases agree with TRBD2. The trim removed 5 bases at V and 9 bases at J, leaving 10 bases unmatched. The CDR3 spans 14 residues. The germline V gene encodes CDR1 SGHDT and CDR2 YYEEEE. This chain's CDR3 is CASRGVTSDGEQFF. CDR3 sequence (DNA): TGTGCCAGCAGGGGGGTGACTAGCGATGGTGAGCAGTTCTTC.

This rearrangement joins TRBV6-4 to TRBJ2-1; 8 bases fit TRBD2. The CDR3 runs 14 residues. The V gene's germline CDR1 is MRHNA and CDR2 SNTAGT. J was trimmed by 9 bases and V by 8 bases; bases with no gene match: 12. The chain's CDR3 is CASRPGLGVGEQFF. The CDR3 nucleotides are TGTGCCAGCCGACCGGGACTAGGGGTGGGTGAGCAGTTCTTC.

The chain combines TRBV7-2 with TRBJ1-2, with 7 bases that match TRBD1. This CDR3 has 15 amino acids. The V gene end was trimmed by 5 bases and the J gene end by 5 bases; junction bases not matched to a gene: 11. CDR1 is SGHTA, CDR2 FQGNSA, per germline. This chain's CDR3 is CASSASRGTVYGYTF. The CDR3 nucleotides are TGTGCCAGCAGCGCCTCCCGGGGGACAGTGTATGGCTACACCTTC.

The V call is TRBV28, the J call TRBJ2-7; D might be TRBD2 (7 bases). The length of the CDR3 is 14 residues. The germline V and J ends were trimmed by 6 bases and 2 bases, with 14 bases remaining between them. Germline V lookup: CDR1 MDHEN, CDR2 SYDVKM. The CDR3 protein is CASRKGGGAYEQYF. CDR3 in DNA: TGTGCCAGCAGAAAGGGGGGGGGCGCCTACGAGCAGTACTTC. The full variable domain, with the rest looked up from reference TRBV28 and TRBJ2-7, is DVKVTQSSRYLVKRTGEKVFLECVQDMDHENMFWYRQDPGLGLRLIYFSYDVKMKEKGDIPEGYSVSREKKERFSLILESASTNQTSMYLCASRKGGGAYEQYFGPGTRLTVT.

V usage is TRBV5-1 and J usage is TRBJ2-5; D not certain. CDR3 length equals 14 residues. The germline V gene has CDR1 SGHRS and CDR2 YFSETQ. V lost 3 bases and J lost 1, with 10 bases in between. CDR3 sequence reads: CASSSITAQETQYF. The CDR3 DNA reads as TGCGCCAGCAGCTCTATAACAGCCCAAGAGACCCAGTACTTC.

The chain couples TRBV6-5 to TRBJ2-7; the D is unclear. Trimming cost V 6 bases and J 6 bases, with 15 bases left between them. Germline V CDR1 and CDR2: MNHEY, SVGAGI. The CDR3 sequence is 13 residues long. The CDR3 region is CASSFPESGEQYF. The DNA for the CDR3 is TGTGCCAGCAGCTTCCCGGAGTCCGGCGAGCAGTACTTC.

The chain employs TRBV4-2 and TRBJ1-2, with TRBD1 as a possible D gene (6 bases). CDR3 length: 15 amino acids. With 3 bases removed from V and 4 bases from J, the gap between germline ends came to 15 bases. CDR1 LGHNA and CDR2 YNFKEQ come from the germline V gene. The CDR3 sequence: CASSQAGESGYGYTF. The CDR3 bases are TGTGCCAGCAGCCAGGCAGGGGAATCCGGCTATGGCTACACCTTC.

By sample fraction, this clone is hyperexpanded (1% or more). The chain is built from TRBV2 and TRBJ2-7; 7 positions agree with TRBD1. The ends lost 10 bases at V and 3 bases at J; junction bases unmatched: 12. The germline V gene encodes CDR1 SNHLY and CDR2 FYNNEI. The CDR3 extends over 14 amino acids. The CDR3 DNA follows: TGTGCCATGAAGGGACAGACCTACGTCTACGAGCAGTACTTC. This codes for CAMKGQTYVYEQYF.

This clone has just one count. The V call is TRBV9, the J call TRBJ1-4; D remains unclear. Trimming pared 4 bases from V and 4 bases from J, leaving 11 bases between. Per the germline V gene, CDR1 is SGDLS and CDR2 is YYNGEE. The CDR3 has 14 amino acids. CDR3 coding DNA: TGTGCCAGCAGCAGAGGGTCAGGTAATGAAAAACTGTTTTTT. Protein sequence: CASSRGSGNEKLFF. Variable domain in full (rest from reference TRBV9 and TRBJ1-4): DSGVTQTPKHLITATGQRVTLRCSPRSGDLSVYWYQQSLDQGLQFLIQYYNGEERAKGNILERFSAQQFPDLHSELNLSSLELGDSALYFCASSRGSGNEKLFFGSGTQLSVL.

The rearrangement links TRBV11-2 to TRBJ1-1; weak D call: TRBD1 (6 bases). Germline V CDR1 and CDR2: SGHAT, FQNNGV. The CDR3 has 15 residues. V lost 5 bases, J lost 1 base, and 14 bases lay in between. DNA of the CDR3: TGTGCCAGCAGCGGATCCGGGACACAGAACACTGAAGCTTTCTTT. Residues: CASSGSGTQNTEAFF.

V is TRBV11-2 and J is TRBJ2-3; 10 nucleotides agree with TRBD2. There are 15 residues in the CDR3. CDR1 SGHAT and CDR2 FQNNGV come from the germline V gene. The trim removed 3 bases at V and 1 base at J, leaving 1 base unmatched. CDR3 residues: CASSFGLAGTDTQYF. CDR3 nucleotides: TGTGCCAGCAGCTTCGGACTAGCGGGCACAGATACGCAGTATTTT.

The chain links TRBV5-4 to TRBJ2-7; the match to TRBD2 covers 8 bases. The CDR3 sequence is 15 residues long. The V and J ends lost 4 bases and 0 bases, in that order; junction bases with no gene match: 6. Germline V gives CDR1 SGHNT, CDR2 YYREEE (reference sequence). The CDR3 protein is CASSTGGGLSYEQYF. The CDR3 DNA sequence: TGTGCCAGCAGCACCGGCGGGGGGCTCTCCTACGAGCAGTACTTC. Drawing the rest from reference TRBV5-4 and TRBJ2-7, the complete variable domain is ETGVTQSPTHLIKTRGQQVTLRCSSQSGHNTVSWYQQALGQGPQFIFQYYREEENGRGNFPPRFSGLQFPNYSSELNVNALELDDSALYLCASSTGGGLSYEQYFGPGTRLTVT.

This chain uses TRBV19 with TRBJ1-5; tentatively, D is TRBD1 (5 bases). This CDR3 spans 20 amino acids. Trimming removed 1 base at V and 1 base at J, with 23 bases between. CDR1 and CDR2 from the germline V gene are LNHDA and SQIVND (reference sequence). Here the CDR3 reads CASSIGSTGTPKRSNQPQHF. The CDR3 bases are TGTGCCAGTAGTATAGGCTCAACCGGGACTCCGAAACGAAGCAATCAGCCCCAGCATTTT.

This chain uses TRBV6-2 or TRBV6-3 with TRBJ1-1; possible D gene TRBD1, 6 bases. CDR1 and CDR2 from the germline V gene are MNHEY and SVGEGT. The CDR3 runs to 16 residues. Trimming pared 0 bases from V and 6 bases from J, leaving 17 bases between. The CDR3 is CASSYSKSRQAAEAFF. CDR3 nucleotides: TGTGCCAGCAGTTACTCGAAGTCCCGACAGGCTGCTGAAGCTTTCTTT.

This chain uses TRBV3-1 (or the pseudogene TRBV3-2) with TRBJ1-1; D unresolved. The CDR3 extends over 14 amino acids. Germline V gene lookup returns CDR1 LGHDT and CDR2 YNNKEL (reference sequence). Trimming left V 0 bases short and J 0 bases short, with 5 bases between. The CDR3 coding sequence is TGTGCCAGCAGCCAAGATCTCTTGAACACTGAAGCTTTCTTT. Protein: CASSQDLLNTEAFF.

This clone was seen a single time. Other nucleotide sequences in the sample specify the same CDR3. This chain links TRBV20-1 with TRBJ2-5; perhaps TRBD1 as D (5 bases). This CDR3 has 11 amino acids. Germline V lookup: CDR1 DFQATT, CDR2 SNEGSKA (reference sequence). Trimming took off 6 bases at V and 5 bases at J, with 10 bases between the two ends. The CDR3 region is CSAGPGETQYF. CDR3 in DNA: TGCAGTGCAGGGCCAGGGGAGACCCAGTACTTC.

V and J are TRBV12-3 or TRBV12-4 and TRBJ1-2, with a possible D match to TRBD1 (6 bases). CDR3 size: 13 residues. V was pared by 3 bases and J by 7 bases, with 12 bases between. CDR3 protein: CASSLRTGFGYTF. The CDR3 DNA reads TGTGCCAGCAGTTTGCGAACAGGGTTTGGCTACACCTTC.

This chain links TRBV6-1 with TRBJ1-5, with D possibly matching TRBD1 (6 bases). Trimming removed 2 bases at V and 1 base at J, with 6 bases between. This CDR3 is 14 amino acids long. The germline V gene encodes CDR1 MNHNS and CDR2 SASEGT. The CDR3 spells CASSERGSNQPQHF. The CDR3 coding sequence is TGTGCCAGCAGTGAAAGGGGGAGCAATCAGCCCCAGCATTTT.